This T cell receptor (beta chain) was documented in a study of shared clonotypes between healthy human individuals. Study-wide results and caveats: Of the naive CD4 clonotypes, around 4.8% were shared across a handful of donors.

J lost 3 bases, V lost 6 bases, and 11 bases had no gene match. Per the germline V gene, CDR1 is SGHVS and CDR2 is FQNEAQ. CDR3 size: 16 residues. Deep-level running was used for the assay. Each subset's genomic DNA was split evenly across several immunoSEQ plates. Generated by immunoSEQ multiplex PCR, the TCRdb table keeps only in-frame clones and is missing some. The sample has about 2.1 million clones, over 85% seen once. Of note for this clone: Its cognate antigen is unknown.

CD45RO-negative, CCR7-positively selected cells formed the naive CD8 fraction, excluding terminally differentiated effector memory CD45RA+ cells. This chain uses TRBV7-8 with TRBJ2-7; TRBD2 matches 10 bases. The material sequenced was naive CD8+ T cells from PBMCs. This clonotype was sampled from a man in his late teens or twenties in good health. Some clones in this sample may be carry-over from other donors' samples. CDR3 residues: CASSLTPGLADYEQYF. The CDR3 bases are TGTGCCAGCAGTCTGACCCCCGGACTAGCGGACTACGAGCAGTACTTC.